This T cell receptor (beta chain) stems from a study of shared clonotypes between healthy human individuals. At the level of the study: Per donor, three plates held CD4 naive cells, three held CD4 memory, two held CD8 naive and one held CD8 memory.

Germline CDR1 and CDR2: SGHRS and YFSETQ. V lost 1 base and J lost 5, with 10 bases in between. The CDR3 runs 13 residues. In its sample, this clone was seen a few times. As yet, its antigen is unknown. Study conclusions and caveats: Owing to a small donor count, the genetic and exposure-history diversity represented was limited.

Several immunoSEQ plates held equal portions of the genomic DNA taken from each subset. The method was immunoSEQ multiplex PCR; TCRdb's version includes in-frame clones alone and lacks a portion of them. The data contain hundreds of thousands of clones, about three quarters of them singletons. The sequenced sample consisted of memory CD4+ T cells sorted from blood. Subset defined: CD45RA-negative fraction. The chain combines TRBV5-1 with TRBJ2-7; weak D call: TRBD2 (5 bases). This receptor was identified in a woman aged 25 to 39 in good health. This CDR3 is CASSLQDGNEQYF. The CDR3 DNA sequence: TGCGCCAGCAGCTTGCAGGACGGGAACGAGCAGTACTTC.